This T cell receptor beta chain was sequenced in a study of monozygotic twins with inflammatory bowel disease. Overall study findings and caveats: In patient repertoires, differing immunosuppressive treatments may have added some variability.

As to this clonotype: Its target is unknown.

UMIs were attached via template switching, each with a 6-nucleotide sample barcode. TCRdb reprocessed the 5' RACE reads and stores each CDR3 protein as one record, lacking DNA. The sample totals fewer than 200,000 distinct CDR3 sequences. Whole blood supplied total RNA, and T cells were not sorted. CDR1 and CDR2 from the germline V gene are MNHEY and SVGEGT. CDR3 length: 15 residues. Sequencing used blood. The chain joins TRBV6-2 or TRBV6-3 to TRBJ2-1; lacking DNA, the TRBD2 call made by TCRdb goes unchecked. This TCR came from a human donor with ulcerative colitis or Crohn's disease, or a healthy co-twin of an affected twin (not recorded which). CDR3: CASTKRGLAAGGQFF.